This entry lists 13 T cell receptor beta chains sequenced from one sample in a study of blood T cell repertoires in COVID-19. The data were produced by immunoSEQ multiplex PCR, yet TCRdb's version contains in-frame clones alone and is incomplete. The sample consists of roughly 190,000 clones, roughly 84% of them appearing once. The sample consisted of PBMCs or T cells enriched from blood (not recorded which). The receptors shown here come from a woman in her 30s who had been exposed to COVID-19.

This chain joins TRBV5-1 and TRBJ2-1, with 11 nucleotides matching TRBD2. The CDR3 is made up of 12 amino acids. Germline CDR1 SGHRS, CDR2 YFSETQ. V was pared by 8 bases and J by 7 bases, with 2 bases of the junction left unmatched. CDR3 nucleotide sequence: TGCGCCAGTACTAGCGGGGGTAATGAGCAGTTCTTC. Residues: CASTSGGNEQFF.

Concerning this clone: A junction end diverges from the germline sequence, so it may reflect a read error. In DNA form, the CDR3 reads TGTGCCAGCTTACCAAACGTAGGCGGGGGGGCCGCCTACGAGCAGTACTTC. It yields the protein CASLPNVGGGAAYEQYF. The chain uses TRBV18 and TRBJ2-7; 9 bases agree with TRBD2. In germline, CDR1 is KGHSH, CDR2 LQKENI. The CDR3 consists of 17 residues.

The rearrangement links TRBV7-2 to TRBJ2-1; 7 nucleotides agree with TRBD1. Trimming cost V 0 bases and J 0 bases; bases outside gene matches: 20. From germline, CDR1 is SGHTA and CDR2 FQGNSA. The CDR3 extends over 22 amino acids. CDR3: CASSLARKGAERWSSSYNEQFF. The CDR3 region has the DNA TGTGCCAGCAGCTTAGCCCGAAAGGGGGCCGAGAGGTGGTCGAGCTCCTACAATGAGCAGTTCTTC.

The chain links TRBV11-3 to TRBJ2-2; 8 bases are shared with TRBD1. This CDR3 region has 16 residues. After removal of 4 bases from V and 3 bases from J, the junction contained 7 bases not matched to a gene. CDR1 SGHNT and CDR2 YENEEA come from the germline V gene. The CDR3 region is CASSSSTDRDTGELFF. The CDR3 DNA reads TGTGCCAGCAGCTCTAGTACGGACAGGGACACCGGGGAGCTGTTTTTT.

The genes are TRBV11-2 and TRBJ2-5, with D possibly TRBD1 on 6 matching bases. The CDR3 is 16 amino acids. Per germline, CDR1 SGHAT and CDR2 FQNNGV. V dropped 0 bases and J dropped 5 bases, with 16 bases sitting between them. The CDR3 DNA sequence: TGTGCCAGCAGCTTAGAACAAACAGGGAGAGGGGAGACCCAGTACTTC. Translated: CASSLEQTGRGETQYF. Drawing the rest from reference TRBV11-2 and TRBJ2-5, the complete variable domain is EAGVAQSPRYKIIEKRQSVAFWCNPISGHATLYWYQQILGQGPKLLIQFQNNGVVDDSQLPKDRFSAERLKGVDSTLKIQPAKLEDSAVYLCASSLEQTGRGETQYFGPGTRLLVL.

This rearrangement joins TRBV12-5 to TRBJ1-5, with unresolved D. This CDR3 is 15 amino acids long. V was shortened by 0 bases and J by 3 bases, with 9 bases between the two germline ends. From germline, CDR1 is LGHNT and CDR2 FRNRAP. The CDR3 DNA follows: TGTGCTAGTGGTTTGGTACTCAGGATCAATCAGCCCCAGCATTTT. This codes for CASGLVLRINQPQHF.

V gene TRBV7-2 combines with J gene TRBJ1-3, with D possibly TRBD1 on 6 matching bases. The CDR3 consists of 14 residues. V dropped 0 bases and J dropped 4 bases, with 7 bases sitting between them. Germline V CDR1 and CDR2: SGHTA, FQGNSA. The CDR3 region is CASSLATGGNTIYF. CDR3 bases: TGTGCCAGCAGCTTAGCCACAGGGGGAAACACCATATATTTT.

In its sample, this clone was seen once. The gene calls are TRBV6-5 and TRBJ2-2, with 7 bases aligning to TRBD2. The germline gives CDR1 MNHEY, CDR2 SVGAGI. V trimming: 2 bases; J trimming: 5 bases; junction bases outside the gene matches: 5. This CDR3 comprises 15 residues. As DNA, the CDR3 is TGTGCCAGCAGTTACGGTGCGGGGGTTACCGGGGAGCTGTTTTTT. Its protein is CASSYGAGVTGELFF.

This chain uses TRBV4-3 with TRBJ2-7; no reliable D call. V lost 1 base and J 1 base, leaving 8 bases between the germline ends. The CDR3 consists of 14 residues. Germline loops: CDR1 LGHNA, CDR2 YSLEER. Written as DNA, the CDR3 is TGCGCCAGCAGCCAAGCGAGAGCGTCCTACGAGCAGTACTTC. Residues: CASSQARASYEQYF.

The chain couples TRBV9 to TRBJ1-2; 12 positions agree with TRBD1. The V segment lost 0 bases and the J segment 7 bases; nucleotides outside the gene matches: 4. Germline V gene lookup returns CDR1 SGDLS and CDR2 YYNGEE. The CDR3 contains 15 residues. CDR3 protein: CASSVEGQGAGGYTF. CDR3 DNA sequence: TGTGCCAGCAGCGTAGAGGGACAGGGGGCGGGTGGCTACACCTTC.

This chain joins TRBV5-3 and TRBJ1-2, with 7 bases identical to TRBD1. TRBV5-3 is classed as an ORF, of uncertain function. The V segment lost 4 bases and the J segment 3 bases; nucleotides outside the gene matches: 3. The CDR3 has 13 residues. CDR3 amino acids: CARSEGQDYGYTF. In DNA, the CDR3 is TGTGCCAGAAGCGAAGGACAGGACTATGGCTACACCTTC.

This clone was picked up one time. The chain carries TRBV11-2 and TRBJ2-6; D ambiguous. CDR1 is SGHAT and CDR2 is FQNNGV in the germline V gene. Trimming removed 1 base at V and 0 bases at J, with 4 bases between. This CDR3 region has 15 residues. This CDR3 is CASSLVSSGANVLTF. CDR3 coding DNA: TGTGCCAGCAGCTTAGTTAGCTCTGGGGCCAACGTCCTGACTTTC.

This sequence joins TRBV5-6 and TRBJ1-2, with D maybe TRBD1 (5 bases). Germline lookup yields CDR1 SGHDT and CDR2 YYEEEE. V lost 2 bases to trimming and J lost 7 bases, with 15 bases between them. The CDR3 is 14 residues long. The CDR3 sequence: CASSFLGLGGGYTF. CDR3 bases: TGTGCCAGCAGCTTTTTGGGCCTGGGGGGTGGCTACACCTTC.